This T cell receptor (beta chain) was retrieved from a study of regulatory T cells in long-lasting Graves disease. Study as a whole: Newly diagnosed Graves' patients took antithyroid drugs under 3 months.

Per the germline V gene, CDR1 is MNHEY and CDR2 is SMNVEV (reference sequence). V was trimmed by 7 bases and J by 0 bases, leaving 16 bases between them. CDR3 size: 16 residues. The time point: newly diagnosed GD, antithyroid drugs for less than 3 months. After RNA was extracted from PBMCs, the TCR library was made from it. Libraries of TCR beta came from iRepertoire HTBI primers plus Arm-PCR of CDR3 regions. TCRdb used MiXCR to reprocess the multiplex PCR reads, holding one entry per CDR3 protein. The data show around 330,000 distinct CDR3 sequences, 18% seen once. The source is a female donor with Graves disease. Sequenced here: peripheral blood mononuclear cells (PBMCs), sampled at new diagnosis, from a patient treated with antithyroid drugs. The V call is TRBV27, the J call TRBJ2-1; D perhaps matches TRBD2 (5 bases). The CDR3 DNA reads TGTGCCAGCACCATAAGCGGATCCAACTCCTACAATGAGCAGTTCTTC. Its translation: CASTISGSNSYNEQFF.